The T cell receptor beta chain described here comes from a study of blood T cell repertoires in COVID-19. Study as a whole: Samples came from the United States, Italy and Spain, spanning acute and convalescent COVID-19. PBMCs, B-cell-depleted T cells, or T cells were the source of the cDNA or gDNA that made up the material.

As originally analysed: Scientists estimated how many nucleated cells there were by amplifying reference gene primers. Using immunoSEQ multiplex PCR, the repertoire was profiled, and TCRdb retains in-frame clones only, with some absent. V and J calls and clone size are as listed in that table; D and trimming were resolved from the DNA. The sample includes some 190,000 clones, 80% to 90% of them seen just once. Germline values: CDR1 MDHEN, CDR2 SYDVKM. Trimming removed 0 bases from V and 4 bases from J; junction bases left unmatched: 12. This CDR3 has 18 amino acids. The sequence derives from a man aged 60 to 75 with acute or convalescent COVID-19. The sample was peripheral blood. This chain connects TRBV28 to TRBJ2-1, with 7 bases aligning to TRBD1. DNA of the CDR3: TGTGCCAGCAGTTTATGGGGGTTAATGGGACAGCTATACAATGAGCAGTTCTTC. Its translation: CASSLWGLMGQLYNEQFF.